Following are 6 T cell receptor beta chains from one sample sequenced in a study of blood T cell repertoires in COVID-19. Sequencing used immunoSEQ multiplex PCR; TCRdb keeps in-frame clones, though not all of them. Here the sample spans 150,000 to 200,000 clones, roughly 80% being singletons. Material: peripheral blood. These receptors were obtained from a woman in her thirties with acute or convalescent COVID-19.

V gene TRBV4-3 combines with J gene TRBJ2-4; 7 bases are shared with TRBD2. The ends lost 1 base at V and 8 bases at J; junction bases unmatched: 8. This CDR3 contains 15 residues. The germline CDR1 and CDR2 sequences are LGHNA and YSLEER. The CDR3 coding sequence is TGCGCCAGCAGCCAAGGCCTCGCCCGGGGGGACATTCAGTACTTC. Translation: CASSQGLARGDIQYF.

The chain combines TRBV6-6 with TRBJ1-1; D is uncertain. This CDR3 is 13 amino acids long. The germline V gene has CDR1 MNHNY and CDR2 SVGAGI (reference sequence). Trimming removed 5 bases from V and 5 bases from J, with 12 bases in between. CDR3 DNA sequence: TGTGCCAGCAGTCCCCGGGTCGGAACTGAAGCTTTCTTT. This sequence encodes CASSPRVGTEAFF.

This CDR3 is CASSIGTSGRTGELFF. The CDR3 nucleotides read TGTGCCAGTAGTATTGGGACTAGCGGGAGGACCGGGGAGCTGTTTTTT. The rearrangement links TRBV19 to TRBJ2-2; 15 bases agree with TRBD2. Germline CDR1 LNHDA, CDR2 SQIVND (reference sequence). This CDR3 contains 16 residues. With 3 bases clipped from V and 5 bases from J, the junction kept 1 base outside the gene matches.

This chain links TRBV25-1 with TRBJ2-1, with 11 bases fitting TRBD2. This CDR3 is built from 17 residues. V lost 2 bases to trimming and J lost 2 bases; unmatched junction nucleotides: 5. Germline V gives CDR1 MGHDK, CDR2 SYGVNS. The CDR3 here is CASSEQTGLAAYNEQFF. CDR3 sequence (DNA): TGTGCCAGCAGTGAACAAACGGGACTAGCGGCCTACAATGAGCAGTTCTTC.

The gene calls are TRBV6-5 and TRBJ1-5; 9 bases line up with TRBD1. The germline CDR1 and CDR2 sequences are MNHEY and SVGAGI. The CDR3 is 15 residues long. V shed 6 bases, J shed 5 bases, and the junction held 8 bases outside the gene matches. The CDR3 coding sequence is TGTGCCAGCAGGGCGGCCGGGACAGGGCATCAGCCCCAGCATTTT. Residues: CASRAAGTGHQPQHF.

The rearrangement joins TRBV5-6 to TRBJ1-4; 7 bases agree with TRBD1. V shed 4 bases, J shed 6 bases, and the junction held 6 bases outside the gene matches. This CDR3 region has 14 residues. Per the germline V gene, CDR1 is SGHDT and CDR2 is YYEEEE. The CDR3: CASSHTGVDEKLFF. As DNA, the CDR3 is TGTGCCAGCAGCCATACAGGGGTCGATGAAAAACTGTTTTTT.